This TCR beta chain is drawn from a study of somatic mutations in cytotoxic T cells in rheumatoid arthritis. About this clone itself: Its antigen is currently unknown.

The assay was immunoSEQ multiplex PCR, and TCRdb's table has in-frame clones only and misses some. The table lists about 19,000 clones, roughly four fifths of them singletons, with over 9.5% in the top ten. Blood donors served as healthy controls; their median age was approximately 53 years (range about 20-70), and roughly 51% were female. CD4+ cells and CD8+ cells were each obtained through positive magnetic bead selection, and their purity was assessed by flow cytometry. Study findings and constraints: For rheumatoid arthritis patients, CD8+ clonality increased with age, whereas it did not in healthy controls. Levels of CD8+ T-cell clonality in rheumatoid arthritis patients were statistically indistinguishable from those seen in age-matched healthy controls, with no significant difference.

CDR1 SGHTA and CDR2 FQGNSA come from the germline V gene. This CDR3 has 14 residues. V gave up 2 bases and J gave up 7 bases; unmatched junction bases: 6. What was sequenced was CD8+ T cells sorted from blood. This clonotype was sampled from a woman aged 45-59 years in good health. The rearrangement links TRBV7-2 to TRBJ2-3; 7 bases align to TRBD1. CDR3 nucleotide sequence: TGTGCCAGCAGCTTACGGGACAGTGCAAATACGCAGTATTTT. Its translation: CASSLRDSANTQYF.